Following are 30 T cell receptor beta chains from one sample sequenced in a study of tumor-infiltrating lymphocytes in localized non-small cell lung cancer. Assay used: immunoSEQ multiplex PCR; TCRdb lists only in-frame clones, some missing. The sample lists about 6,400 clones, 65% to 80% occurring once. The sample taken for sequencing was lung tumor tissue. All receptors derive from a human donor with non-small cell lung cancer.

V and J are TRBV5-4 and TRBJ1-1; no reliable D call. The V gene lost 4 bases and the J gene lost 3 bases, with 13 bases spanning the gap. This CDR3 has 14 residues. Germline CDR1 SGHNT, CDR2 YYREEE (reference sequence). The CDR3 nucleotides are TGTGCCAGCAGCCCTGGCGTTCGGGACACTGAAGCTTTCTTT. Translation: CASSPGVRDTEAFF.

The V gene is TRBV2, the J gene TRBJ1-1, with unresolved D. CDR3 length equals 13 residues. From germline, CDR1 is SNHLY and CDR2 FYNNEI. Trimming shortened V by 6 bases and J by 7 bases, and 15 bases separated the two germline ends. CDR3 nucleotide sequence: TGTGCCAGCAGAAACCAACGGGTTATTGAAGCTTTCTTT. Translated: CASRNQRVIEAFF.

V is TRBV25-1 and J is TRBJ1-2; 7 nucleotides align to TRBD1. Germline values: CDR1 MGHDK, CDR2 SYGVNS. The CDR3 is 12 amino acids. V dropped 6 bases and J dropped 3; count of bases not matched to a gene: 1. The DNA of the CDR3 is TGTGCCAGCAGCGGGACAGACTATGGCTACACCTTC. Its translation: CASSGTDYGYTF.

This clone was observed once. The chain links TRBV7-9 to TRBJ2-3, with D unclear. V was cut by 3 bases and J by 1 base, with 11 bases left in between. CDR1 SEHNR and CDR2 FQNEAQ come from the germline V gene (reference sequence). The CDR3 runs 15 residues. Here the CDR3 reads CASSFMAIGTDTQYF. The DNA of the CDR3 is TGTGCCAGCAGCTTTATGGCGATAGGCACAGATACGCAGTATTTT.

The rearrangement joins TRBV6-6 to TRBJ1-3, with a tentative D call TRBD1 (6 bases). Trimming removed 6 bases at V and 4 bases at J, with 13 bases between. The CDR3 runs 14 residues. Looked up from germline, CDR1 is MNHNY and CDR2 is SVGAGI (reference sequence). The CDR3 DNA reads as TGTGCCAGCAGATCACAGGGAGGAGGAAACACCATATATTTT. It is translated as CASRSQGGGNTIYF.

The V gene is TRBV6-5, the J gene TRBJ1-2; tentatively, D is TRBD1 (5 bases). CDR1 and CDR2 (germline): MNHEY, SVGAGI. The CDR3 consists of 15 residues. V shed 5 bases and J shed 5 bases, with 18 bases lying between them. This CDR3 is CASSPPFQGGYGYTF. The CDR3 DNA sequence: TGTGCCAGCAGTCCCCCTTTTCAGGGTGGGTATGGCTACACCTTC.

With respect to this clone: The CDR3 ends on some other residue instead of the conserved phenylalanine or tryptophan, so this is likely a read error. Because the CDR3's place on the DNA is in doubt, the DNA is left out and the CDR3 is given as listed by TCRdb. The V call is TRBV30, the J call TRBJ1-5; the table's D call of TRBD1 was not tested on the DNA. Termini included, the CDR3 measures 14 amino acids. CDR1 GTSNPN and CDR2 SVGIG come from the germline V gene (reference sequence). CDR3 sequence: CAWSLDSSNQPQHL.

The CDR3 is CASSLAGTGNTIYF. CDR3 nucleotide sequence: TGTGCCAGCAGCTTAGCAGGGACCGGAAACACCATATATTTT. The chain carries TRBV7-8 and TRBJ1-3, with a possible D match to TRBD1 (5 bases). The germline V gene has CDR1 SGHVS and CDR2 FQNEAQ. CDR3 length: 14 residues. The V gene lost 0 bases and the J gene lost 4 bases, with 7 bases spanning the gap.

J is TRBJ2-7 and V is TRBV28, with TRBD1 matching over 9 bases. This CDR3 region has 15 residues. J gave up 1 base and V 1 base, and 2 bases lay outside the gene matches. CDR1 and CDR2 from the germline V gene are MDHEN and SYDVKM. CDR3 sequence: CASSLLGQGSYEQYF. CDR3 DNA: TGTGCCAGCAGTTTATTGGGACAGGGATCCTACGAGCAGTACTTC.

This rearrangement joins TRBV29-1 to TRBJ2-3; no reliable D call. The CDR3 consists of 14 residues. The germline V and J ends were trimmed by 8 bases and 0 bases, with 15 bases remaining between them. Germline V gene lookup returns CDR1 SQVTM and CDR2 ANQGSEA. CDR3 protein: CSSRVGLSTDTQYF. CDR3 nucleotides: TGCAGCTCCCGGGTGGGCCTAAGCACAGATACGCAGTATTTT.

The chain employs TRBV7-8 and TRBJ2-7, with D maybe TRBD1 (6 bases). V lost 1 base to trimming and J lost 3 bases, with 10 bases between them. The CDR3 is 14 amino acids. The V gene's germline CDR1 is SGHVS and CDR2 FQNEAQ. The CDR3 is CASSLGTVNYEQYV. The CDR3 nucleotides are TGTGCCAGCAGCTTAGGGACAGTTAACTACGAGCAGTACGTC.

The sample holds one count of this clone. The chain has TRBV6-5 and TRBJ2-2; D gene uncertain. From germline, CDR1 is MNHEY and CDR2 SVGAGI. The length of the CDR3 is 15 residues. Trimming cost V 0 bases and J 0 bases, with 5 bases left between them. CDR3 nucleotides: TGTGCCAGCAGTTACTCGTTTTCGAACACCGGGGAGCTGTTTTTT. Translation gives CASSYSFSNTGELFF.

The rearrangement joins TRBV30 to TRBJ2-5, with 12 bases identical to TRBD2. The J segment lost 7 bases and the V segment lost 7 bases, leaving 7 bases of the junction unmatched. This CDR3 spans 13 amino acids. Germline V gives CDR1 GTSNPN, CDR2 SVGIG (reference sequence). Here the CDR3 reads CAYPPSGGGTQYF. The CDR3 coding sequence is TGTGCCTACCCTCCTAGCGGGGGGGGGACCCAGTACTTC.

CDR3: CASSSLAGSGTGNTIYF. The CDR3 DNA sequence: TGTGCCAGCAGCTCACTGGCGGGCAGTGGGACCGGAAACACCATATATTTT. This chain links TRBV7-2 with TRBJ1-3, with a weak D call TRBD1 (5 bases). The CDR3 is 17 amino acids. CDR1 SGHTA and CDR2 FQGNSA come from the germline V gene. Trimming took 4 bases from V and 4 from J, leaving 20 bases between them.

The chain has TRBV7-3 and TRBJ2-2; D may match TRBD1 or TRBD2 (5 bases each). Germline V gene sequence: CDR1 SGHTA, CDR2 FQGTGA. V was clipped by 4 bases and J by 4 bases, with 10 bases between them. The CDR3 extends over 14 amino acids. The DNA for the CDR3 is TGTGCCAGCAGCTGGGGGACGGGCACCGGGGAGCTGTTTTTT. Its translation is CASSWGTGTGELFF. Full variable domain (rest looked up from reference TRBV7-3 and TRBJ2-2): GAGVSQTPSNKVTEKGKYVELRCDPISGHTALYWYRQSLGQGPEFLIYFQGTGAADDSGLPNDRFFAVRPEGSVSTLKIQRTERGDSAVYLCASSWGTGTGELFFGEGSRLTVL.

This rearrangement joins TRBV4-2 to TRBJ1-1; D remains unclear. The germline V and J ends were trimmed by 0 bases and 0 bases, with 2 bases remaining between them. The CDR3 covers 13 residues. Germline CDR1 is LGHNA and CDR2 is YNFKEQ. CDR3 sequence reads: CASSQDLNTEAFF. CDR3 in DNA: TGTGCCAGCAGCCAAGACCTGAACACTGAAGCTTTCTTT.

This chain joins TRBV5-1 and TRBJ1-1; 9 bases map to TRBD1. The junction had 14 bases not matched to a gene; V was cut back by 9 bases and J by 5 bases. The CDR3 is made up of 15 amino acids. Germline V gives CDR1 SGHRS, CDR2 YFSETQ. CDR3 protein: CATSGTGILGTEAFF. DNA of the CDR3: TGCGCCACCTCCGGGACAGGGATTTTGGGGACTGAAGCTTTCTTT.

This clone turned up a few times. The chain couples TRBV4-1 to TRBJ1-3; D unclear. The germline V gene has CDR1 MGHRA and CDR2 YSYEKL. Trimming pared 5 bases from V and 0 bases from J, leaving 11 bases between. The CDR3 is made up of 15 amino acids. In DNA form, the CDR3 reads TGCGCCAGCAGCATAGGACGGAGCTCTGGAAACACCATATATTTT. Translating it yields CASSIGRSSGNTIYF.

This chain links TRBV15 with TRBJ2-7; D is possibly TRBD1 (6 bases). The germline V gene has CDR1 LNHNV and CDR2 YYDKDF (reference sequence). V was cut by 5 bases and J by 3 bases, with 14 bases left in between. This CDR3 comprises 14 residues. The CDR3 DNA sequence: TGTGCCACCAGCCTCAGGGGCCTTAACTACGAGCAGTACTTC. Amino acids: CATSLRGLNYEQYF.

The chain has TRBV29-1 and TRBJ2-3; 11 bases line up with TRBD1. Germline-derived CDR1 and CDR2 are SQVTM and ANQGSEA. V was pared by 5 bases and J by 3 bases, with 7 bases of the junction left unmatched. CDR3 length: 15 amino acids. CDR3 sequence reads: CSVRPRDRGTDTQYF. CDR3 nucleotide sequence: TGCAGCGTTCGACCCCGGGACAGGGGGACAGATACGCAGTATTTT.

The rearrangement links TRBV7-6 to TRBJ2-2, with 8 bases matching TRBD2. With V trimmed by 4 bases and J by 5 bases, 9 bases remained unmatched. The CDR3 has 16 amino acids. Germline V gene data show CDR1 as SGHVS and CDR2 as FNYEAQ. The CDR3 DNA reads TGTGCCAGCAGCTCCAACACGGGGGGGATAACCGGGGAGCTGTTTTTT. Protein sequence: CASSSNTGGITGELFF.

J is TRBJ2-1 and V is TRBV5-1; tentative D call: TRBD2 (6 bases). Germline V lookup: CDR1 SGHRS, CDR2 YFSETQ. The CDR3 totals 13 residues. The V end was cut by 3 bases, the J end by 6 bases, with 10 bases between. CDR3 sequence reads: CASSWGDRNEQFF. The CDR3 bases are TGCGCCAGCAGCTGGGGGGATCGCAATGAGCAGTTCTTC.

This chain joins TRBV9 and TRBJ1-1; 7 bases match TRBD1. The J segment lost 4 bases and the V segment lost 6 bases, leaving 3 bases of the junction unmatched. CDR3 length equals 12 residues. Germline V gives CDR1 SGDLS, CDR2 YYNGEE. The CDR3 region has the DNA TGTGCCAGCACAGGGGGGAGCACTGAAGCTTTCTTT. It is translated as CASTGGSTEAFF.

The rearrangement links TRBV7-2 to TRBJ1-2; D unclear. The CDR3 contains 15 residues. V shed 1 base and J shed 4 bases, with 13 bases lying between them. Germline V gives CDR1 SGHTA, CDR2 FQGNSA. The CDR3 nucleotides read TGTGCCAGCAGCTTAGTGGCGGGGTCGGGCTATGGCTACACCTTC. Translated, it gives CASSLVAGSGYGYTF.

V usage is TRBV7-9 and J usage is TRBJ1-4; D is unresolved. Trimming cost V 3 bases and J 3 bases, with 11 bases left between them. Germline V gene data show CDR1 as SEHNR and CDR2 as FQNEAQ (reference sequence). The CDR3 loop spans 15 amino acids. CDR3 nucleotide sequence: TGTGCCAGCAGCTTTCCGTCGACTTCTAATGAAAAACTGTTTTTT. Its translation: CASSFPSTSNEKLFF.

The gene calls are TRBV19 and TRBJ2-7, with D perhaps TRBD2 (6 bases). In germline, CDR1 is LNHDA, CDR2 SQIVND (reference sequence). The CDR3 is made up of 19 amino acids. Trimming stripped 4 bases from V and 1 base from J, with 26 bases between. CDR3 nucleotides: TGTGCCAGTAGTAATCCGGGACTGCTCTCCTCCGCGGGATCCTACGAGCAGTACTTC. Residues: CASSNPGLLSSAGSYEQYF.

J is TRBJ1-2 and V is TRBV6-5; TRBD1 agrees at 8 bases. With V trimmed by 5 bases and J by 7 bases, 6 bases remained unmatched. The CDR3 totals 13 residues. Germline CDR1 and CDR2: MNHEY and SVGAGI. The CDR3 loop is CASSGQGPGGYTF. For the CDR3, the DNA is TGTGCCAGCAGTGGACAGGGCCCGGGTGGCTACACCTTC.

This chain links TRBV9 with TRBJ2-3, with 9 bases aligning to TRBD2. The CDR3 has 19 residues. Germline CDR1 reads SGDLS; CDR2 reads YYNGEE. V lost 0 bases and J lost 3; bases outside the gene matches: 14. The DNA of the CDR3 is TGTGCCAGCAGCGTAGGTGGGAGCGGGGGGCCTGGGAGAACAGATACGCAGTATTTT. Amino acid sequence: CASSVGGSGGPGRTDTQYF.

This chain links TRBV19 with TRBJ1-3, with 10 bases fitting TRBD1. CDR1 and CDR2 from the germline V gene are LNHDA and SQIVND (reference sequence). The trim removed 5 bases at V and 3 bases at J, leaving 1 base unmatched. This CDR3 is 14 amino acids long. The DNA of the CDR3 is TGTGCCAGTAGTGGGACAGGGGATGGAAACACCATATATTTT. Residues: CASSGTGDGNTIYF.

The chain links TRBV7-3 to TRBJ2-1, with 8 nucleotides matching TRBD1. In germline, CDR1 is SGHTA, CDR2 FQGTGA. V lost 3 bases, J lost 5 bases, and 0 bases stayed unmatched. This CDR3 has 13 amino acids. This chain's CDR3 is CASSLGQDNEQFF. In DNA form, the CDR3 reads TGTGCCAGCAGCTTGGGACAGGACAATGAGCAGTTCTTC.